The entry below describes one T cell receptor beta chain. Its antigen remains unidentified. The sample comes from a study of beta chain features in type 1 diabetes. Overall study results and limits: A moderate, significant TCRB CDR3 shortening appeared in type 1 diabetes across four CD4+ subsets. HLA effects on TCRB rearrangement stayed unresolved here. TCRB repertoires of naive, central memory and Treg cells appeared more similar among patients than among healthy donors.

What was sequenced were expressed TCRB transcripts, since all of the isolated RNA had been reverse transcribed. Data came from immunoSEQ multiplex PCR; TCRdb stores just in-frame clones and leaves some out. The sample holds 600,000 or so clones, over 10% seen once. Trimming took 0 bases from V and 0 from J; bases not matched to a gene: 6. This CDR3 has 18 amino acids. The germline CDR1 and CDR2 sequences are SGDLS and YYNGEE. The authors took one heparinised blood draw, averaging about 120 mL, from each donor. The sequencing input was naive CD4+ T cells from blood. The TCR comes from a man younger than 40 with type 1 diabetes. This chain uses TRBV9 with TRBJ2-3, with 11 bases that match TRBD2. CDR3 sequence (DNA): TGTGCCAGCAGCGTAGCCCTAGCGGGGGGACCTAGCACAGATACGCAGTATTTT. Amino acid sequence: CASSVALAGGPSTDTQYF.